Listed here are 14 T cell receptor beta chains from one sample, sequenced in a study of blood T cell repertoires in COVID-19. Libraries were prepared by immunoSEQ multiplex PCR; TCRdb keeps only in-frame clonotypes and omits some of them. The table lists fewer than 250,000 clones, over 70% of them singletons. The specimen sequenced was peripheral blood. These TCRs come from a man aged 45-65 years with active or convalescent COVID-19.

CDR3: CASSSDRMNQPQHF. The CDR3 coding sequence is TGTGCCAGCAGCTCAGACAGAATGAATCAGCCCCAGCATTTT. J is TRBJ1-5 and V is TRBV11-2; TRBD1 might be the D (5 bases). This CDR3 has 14 amino acids. Germline V gene sequence: CDR1 SGHAT, CDR2 FQNNGV. Deletions cut 4 bases from V and 4 bases from J, with 11 bases between.

The sample holds one count of this clone. The CDR3 DNA sequence: TGTGCCAGCAGCGTAGGATCGGGCGGCGGGGGGAGGTCAGATACGCAGTATTTT. Amino acids: CASSVGSGGGGRSDTQYF. The chain carries TRBV9 and TRBJ2-3, with 8 positions matching TRBD2. CDR1 SGDLS and CDR2 YYNGEE come from the germline V gene. V dropped 0 bases and J dropped 4; count of bases not matched to a gene: 13. This CDR3 is 18 amino acids long.

This chain joins TRBV5-1 and TRBJ2-7; maybe TRBD1 (5 bases). Germline V CDR1 and CDR2: SGHRS, YFSETQ. V was pared by 4 bases and J by 5 bases, with 25 bases between. This CDR3 is built from 17 residues. The CDR3 loop is CASSPGSRGLTPHEQYF. DNA for the CDR3: TGCGCCAGCAGCCCTGGCTCAAGGGGCCTCACTCCCCACGAGCAGTACTTC.

The DNA of the CDR3 is TGTGCCAGTCACAACATAGGGGGCTATGGAAACACCATATATTTT. It translates to CASHNIGGYGNTIYF. This sequence joins TRBV19 and TRBJ1-3; 7 bases fit TRBD1. This CDR3 has 15 amino acids. Per germline, CDR1 LNHDA and CDR2 SQIVND (reference sequence). The trim removed 8 bases at V and 3 bases at J, leaving 10 bases unmatched.

The chain links TRBV19 to TRBJ2-7, with 9 nucleotides matching TRBD1. CDR3 length: 14 residues. Germline values: CDR1 LNHDA, CDR2 SQIVND (reference sequence). Trimming at V came to 7 bases and at J to 3 bases, leaving 7 bases not matched to a gene. The CDR3 region has the DNA TGTGCCAGTAACCCGGGACAGGGCTTCTACGAGCAGTACTTC. This sequence encodes CASNPGQGFYEQYF.

This clone was recorded only once. This chain uses TRBV2 with TRBJ2-1; the match to TRBD2 covers 9 bases. CDR1 SNHLY and CDR2 FYNNEI come from the germline V gene. The trim removed 6 bases at V and 9 bases at J, leaving 9 bases unmatched. The CDR3 consists of 14 residues. The CDR3 loop is CASRALAGHSEQFF. CDR3 DNA sequence: TGTGCCAGCAGGGCGCTAGCGGGGCATAGTGAGCAGTTCTTC.

This chain links TRBV2 with TRBJ1-2; 7 bases map to TRBD1. The CDR3 runs to 14 residues. The V gene end was trimmed by 8 bases and the J gene end by 4 bases; junction bases not matched to a gene: 10. From germline, CDR1 is SNHLY and CDR2 FYNNEI. The DNA of the CDR3 is TGTGCCAGCCAGACAGGGAGTACTCTCTATGGCTACACCTTC. Amino acids: CASQTGSTLYGYTF.

This chain uses TRBV10-3 with TRBJ1-1; possibly TRBD1 for D (5 bases). Germline CDR1 is ENHRY and CDR2 is SYGVKD. CDR3 length equals 14 residues. V was clipped by 6 bases and J by 6 bases, with 17 bases between them. CDR3 coding DNA: TGTGCCATCAGGGGGCCCCTCCAATTATCTGAAGCTTTCTTT. As protein: CAIRGPLQLSEAFF.

The CDR3 DNA follows: TGCGCCAGCAGTGAGAGGCCGGGACAGGGGTATGAAGCTTTCTTT. This encodes CASSERPGQGYEAFF. V and J are TRBV10-2 and TRBJ1-1; 10 bases line up with TRBD1. With 2 bases clipped from V and 7 bases from J, the junction kept 7 bases outside the gene matches. The germline gives CDR1 WSHSY, CDR2 SAAADI. The CDR3 has 15 residues.

The chain combines TRBV30 with TRBJ2-3, with TRBD2 matching over 13 bases. CDR3 length: 17 amino acids. Looked up from germline, CDR1 is GTSNPN and CDR2 is SVGIG (reference sequence). V trimming: 1 base; J trimming: 3 bases; junction bases outside the gene matches: 7. The CDR3, as DNA: TGTGCCTGGAGTGCTCGGACTAGCGGGAGTATAACAGATACGCAGTATTTT. It specifies CAWSARTSGSITDTQYF.

A word on this clone: Other DNA sequences in this specimen translate into the identical CDR3. The chain joins TRBV27 to TRBJ2-7; 8 nucleotides match TRBD1. Unmatched junction bases numbered 4, after V lost 6 bases and J lost 0 bases. Germline loops: CDR1 MNHEY, CDR2 SMNVEV (reference sequence). CDR3 size: 14 residues. This chain's CDR3 is CASRPGQVSYEQYF. The DNA for the CDR3 is TGTGCCAGCAGGCCGGGACAGGTCTCCTACGAGCAGTACTTC.

This chain connects TRBV2 to TRBJ1-2; the D is unclear. CDR3 length equals 12 residues. CDR1 and CDR2 (germline): SNHLY, FYNNEI. V dropped 6 bases and J dropped 6 bases, with 11 bases sitting between them. DNA of the CDR3: TGTGCCAGCAGGGCGGTCCTGGATGGCTACACCTTC. It is translated as CASRAVLDGYTF.

There are a few counts of this clone. The chain employs TRBV27 and TRBJ1-2, with 8 bases fitting TRBD1. This CDR3 spans 14 amino acids. V lost 3 bases, J lost 7 bases, and 7 bases stayed unmatched. Germline V CDR1 and CDR2: MNHEY, SMNVEV (reference sequence). The DNA of the CDR3 is TGTGCCAGCAGTTTCGACAGGGGCTTGGGTGGCTACACCTTC. The encoded protein is CASSFDRGLGGYTF.

This chain uses TRBV30 with TRBJ1-1; TRBD1 matches at 9 bases. Germline CDR1 is GTSNPN and CDR2 is SVGIG (reference sequence). Trimming cost V 0 bases and J 4 bases; bases outside gene matches: 3. The CDR3 sequence is 14 residues long. CDR3 sequence (DNA): TGTGCCTGGAGTGTAGGGACAGGGTTCACTGAAGCTTTCTTT. Translated, it gives CAWSVGTGFTEAFF. The full variable domain, completed using reference TRBV30 and TRBJ1-1, is SQTIHQWPATLVQPVGSPLSLECTVEGTSNPNLYWYRQAAGRGLQLLFYSVGIGQISSEVPQNLSASRPQDRQFILSSKKLLLSDSGFYLCAWSVGTGFTEAFFGQGTRLTVV.